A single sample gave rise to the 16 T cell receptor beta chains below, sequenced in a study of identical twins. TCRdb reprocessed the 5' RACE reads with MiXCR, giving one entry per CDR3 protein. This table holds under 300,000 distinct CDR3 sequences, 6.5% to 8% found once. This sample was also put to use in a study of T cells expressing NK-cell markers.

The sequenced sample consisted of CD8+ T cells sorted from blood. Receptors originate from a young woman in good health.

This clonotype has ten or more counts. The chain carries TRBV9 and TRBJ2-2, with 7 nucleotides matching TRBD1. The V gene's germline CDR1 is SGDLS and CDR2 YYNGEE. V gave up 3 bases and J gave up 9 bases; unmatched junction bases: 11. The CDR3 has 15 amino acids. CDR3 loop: CASSAYTGEHRELFF. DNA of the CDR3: TGTGCCAGCAGCGCCTACACAGGGGAACACCGGGAGCTGTTTTTT.

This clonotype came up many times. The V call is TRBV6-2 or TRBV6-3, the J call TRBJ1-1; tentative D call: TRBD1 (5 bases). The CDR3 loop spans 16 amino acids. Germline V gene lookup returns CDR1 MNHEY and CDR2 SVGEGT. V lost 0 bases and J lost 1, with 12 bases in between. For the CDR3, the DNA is TGTGCCAGCAGTTACTCGCCGGGACGGTCGAACACTGAAGCTTTCTTT. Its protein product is CASSYSPGRSNTEAFF.

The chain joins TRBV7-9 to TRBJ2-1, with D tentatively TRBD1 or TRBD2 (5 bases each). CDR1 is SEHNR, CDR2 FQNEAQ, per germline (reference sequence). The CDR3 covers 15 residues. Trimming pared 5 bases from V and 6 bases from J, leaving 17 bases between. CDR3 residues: CASSQFRGPINEQFF. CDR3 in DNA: TGTGCCAGCAGCCAATTTCGGGGACCGATCAATGAGCAGTTCTTC.

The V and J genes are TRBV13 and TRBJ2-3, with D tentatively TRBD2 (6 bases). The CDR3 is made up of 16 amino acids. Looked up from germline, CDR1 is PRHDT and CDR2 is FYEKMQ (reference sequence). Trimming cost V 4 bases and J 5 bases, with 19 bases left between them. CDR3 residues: CASSSSTSERRDTQYF. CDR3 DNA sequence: TGTGCCAGCAGCTCATCGACTAGTGAACGTCGAGATACGCAGTATTTT.

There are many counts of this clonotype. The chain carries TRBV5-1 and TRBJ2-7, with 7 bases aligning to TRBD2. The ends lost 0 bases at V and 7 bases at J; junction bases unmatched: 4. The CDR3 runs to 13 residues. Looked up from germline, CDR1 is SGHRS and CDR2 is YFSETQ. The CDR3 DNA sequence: TGCGCCAGCAGCTTGGGCGGGAGTGAAGAGCAGTACTTC. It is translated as CASSLGGSEEQYF.

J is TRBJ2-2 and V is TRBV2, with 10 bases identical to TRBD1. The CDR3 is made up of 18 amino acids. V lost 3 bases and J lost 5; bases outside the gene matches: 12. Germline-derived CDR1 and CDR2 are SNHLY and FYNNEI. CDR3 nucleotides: TGTGCCAGCAGTGACCTCCGACCGGACAGGGGGAAAACCGGGGAGCTGTTTTTT. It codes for CASSDLRPDRGKTGELFF.

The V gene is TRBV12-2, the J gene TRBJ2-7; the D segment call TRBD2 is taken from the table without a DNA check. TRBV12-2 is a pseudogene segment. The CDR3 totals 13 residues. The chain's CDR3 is CASRRPSPFEQYF. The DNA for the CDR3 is TGTGCAAGTCGCCGCCCCTCCCCCTTCGAGCAGTACTTC.

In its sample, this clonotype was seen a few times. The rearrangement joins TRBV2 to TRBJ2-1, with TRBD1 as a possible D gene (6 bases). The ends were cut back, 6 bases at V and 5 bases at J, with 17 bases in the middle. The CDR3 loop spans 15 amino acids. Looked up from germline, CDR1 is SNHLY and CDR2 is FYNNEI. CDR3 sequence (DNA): TGTGCCAGCAGAGGCGGCAGGGGCCTCAACAATGAGCAGTTCTTC. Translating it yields CASRGGRGLNNEQFF.

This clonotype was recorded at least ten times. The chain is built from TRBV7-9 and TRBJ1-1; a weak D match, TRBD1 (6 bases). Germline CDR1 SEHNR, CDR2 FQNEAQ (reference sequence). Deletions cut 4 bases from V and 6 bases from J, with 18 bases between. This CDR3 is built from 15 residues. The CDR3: CASSSWGGHSPEAFF. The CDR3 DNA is TGTGCCAGCAGCTCGTGGGGGGGCCATTCCCCTGAAGCTTTCTTT. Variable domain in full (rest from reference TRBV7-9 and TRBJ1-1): DTGVSQNPRHKITKRGQNVTFRCDPISEHNRLYWYRQTLGQGPEFLTYFQNEAQLEKSRLLSDRFSAERPKGSFSTLEIQRTEQGDSAMYLCASSSWGGHSPEAFFGQGTRLTVV.

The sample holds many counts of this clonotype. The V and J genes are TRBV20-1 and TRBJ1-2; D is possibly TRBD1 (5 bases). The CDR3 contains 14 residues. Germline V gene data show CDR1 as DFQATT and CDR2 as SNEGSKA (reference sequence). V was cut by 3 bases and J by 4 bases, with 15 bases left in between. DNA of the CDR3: TGCAGTGCTAGCGGCAGGGCGGATGGCTATGGCTACACCTTC. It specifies CSASGRADGYGYTF.

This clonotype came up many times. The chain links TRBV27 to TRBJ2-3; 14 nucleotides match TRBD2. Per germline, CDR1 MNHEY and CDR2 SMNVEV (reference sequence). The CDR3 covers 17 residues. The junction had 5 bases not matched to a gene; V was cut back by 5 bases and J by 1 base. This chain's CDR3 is CASSLRLAGGGTDTQYF. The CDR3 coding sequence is TGTGCCAGCAGTCTCAGACTAGCGGGAGGGGGCACAGATACGCAGTATTTT.

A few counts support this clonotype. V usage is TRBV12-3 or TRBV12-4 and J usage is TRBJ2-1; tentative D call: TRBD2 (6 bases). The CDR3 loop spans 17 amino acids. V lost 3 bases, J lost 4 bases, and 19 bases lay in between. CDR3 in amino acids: CASSLSVGGQWYNEQFF. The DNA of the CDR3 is TGTGCCAGCAGTTTGAGTGTGGGGGGTCAATGGTACAATGAGCAGTTCTTC.

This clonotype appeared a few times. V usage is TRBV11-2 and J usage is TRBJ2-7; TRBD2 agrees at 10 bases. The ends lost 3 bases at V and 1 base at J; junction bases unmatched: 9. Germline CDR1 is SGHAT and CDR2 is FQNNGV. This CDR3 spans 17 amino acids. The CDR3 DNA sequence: TGTGCCAGCAGCTTTACGGGTAGCGGGGGGTCTTCCTACGAGCAGTACTTC. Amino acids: CASSFTGSGGSSYEQYF.

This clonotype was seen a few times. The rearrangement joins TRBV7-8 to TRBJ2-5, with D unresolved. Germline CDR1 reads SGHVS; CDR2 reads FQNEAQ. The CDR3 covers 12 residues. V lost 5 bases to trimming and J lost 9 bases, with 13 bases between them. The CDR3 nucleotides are TGTGCCAGCAGCGAAACAGTACAGCCCCAGTACTTC. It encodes CASSETVQPQYF.

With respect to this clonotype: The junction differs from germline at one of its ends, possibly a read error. In nucleotides, the CDR3 is TGTGCCACCAGCCAGCAGAAGCCGTGGCACTCTAGGGGCTCACTACTCGAGCAGTACTTC. Amino acids: CATSQQKPWHSRGSLLEQYF. The chain uses TRBV3-1 and TRBJ2-7, with TRBD1 as a possible D gene (5 bases). The germline V gene encodes CDR1 LGHDT and CDR2 YNNKEL (reference sequence). This CDR3 comprises 20 residues.

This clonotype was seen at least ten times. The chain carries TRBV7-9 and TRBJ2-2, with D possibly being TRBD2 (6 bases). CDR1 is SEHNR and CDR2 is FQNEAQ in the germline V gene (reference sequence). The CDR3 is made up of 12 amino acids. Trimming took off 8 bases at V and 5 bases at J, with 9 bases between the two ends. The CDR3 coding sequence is TGTGCCAGCGGGAGGCGAACCGGGGAGCTGTTTTTT. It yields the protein CASGRRTGELFF.